This TCR beta chain was profiled in a study of T cells after yellow fever vaccination (dated by TCRdb to the late 2010s). Background for the entire study: The SMART-Seq v4 Ultra Low Input RNA kit was used to prepare libraries from fractions with low cell numbers. To follow T-cell clones before and after primary and booster YFV17D yellow fever vaccination, bulk TCR alpha and beta repertoires were sequenced over time. Two healthy male donors made up the cohort, one aged 18 to 29 years and the other aged 30 to 40 years. Blood was collected at multiple timepoints before and after primary and secondary immunization, and bulk PBMC replicates and cell subsets were isolated.

Based on the germline V gene (reference sequence), the CDR1 and CDR2 sequences are SGHKS and YYEKEE. Clipping removes 4 bases from V and 1 base from J, with 7 as the unmatched junction base count. Including the terminal cysteine and phenylalanine, the CDR3 comprises 16 residues. Only the CDR3 region is kept as DNA, spanning 48 bases read in frame from base 1. Beyond this particular receptor, the publication reports: Only a couple of donors were included in the study, so the extent to which the findings can be generalized is limited. Because abundant contaminating clonotypes from the bulk population could be contained in FACS-sorted repertoires, computational filtering was required. A small share of clonotypes was detected in both CD4 and CD8 compartments, with the overlap likely arising from convergent recombination. Most clones expanded after primary vaccination (approximately 96% of CD4 and 88% of CD8) were re-detected after the booster, suggesting that broad memory maintenance occurred. Compared with the primary T-cell response, the secondary T-cell response was weaker but faster, peaking on day 5 rather than day 15.

Sequencing instrument: Illumina NovaSeq 6000. Synthesis of TCR cDNA relied on 5'RACE template switching, a step that introduced a universal primer site along with unique molecular identifiers. cDNA synthesis was primed from both the TCR alpha and TCR beta constant segments. Library amplification used two PCR steps, and the second PCR step added sample barcodes and sequencing adapters. Sequencing of libraries was done on Illumina HiSeq 2500 (2x100 bp) or NovaSeq (2x150 bp). The authors' analysis ran thus. Demultiplexing of reads and collapsing into UMI consensus sequences were performed with MIGEC, and V(D)J alignment was carried out with MiXCR. Vaccine-responding clonotypes were defined with edgeR using replicate PBMC samples, requiring FDR below 0.01 and a log2 fold change above 5 up to day 15. Bulk clonotypes were assigned CD4 or CD8 identity according to which sequenced CD4 or CD8 repertoire held them at higher abundance. TCRdb ran its own pipeline on the public reads, namely fastp trimming at Q25 and MiXCR clone calling, and kept in-frame beta chains. Entries are consolidated by CDR3 protein sequence, retaining the most common genes and DNA. TCRdb's processing, not the authors', yielded these V and J calls. The sample table holds about 330,000 distinct CDR3 sequences, of which 4.1% were seen once. The top ten constitute approximately 23% of the sample.

Reading the label with the study, this specimen's treatment or condition is: live attenuated yellow fever vaccine strain. At every blood-draw timepoint, two biological replicates of bulk PBMCs were collected. A standard Ficoll-Paque protocol was used to isolate PBMCs from peripheral blood. TriZol was used to extract RNA from bulk PBMCs, from CD4 and CD8 fractions, and from dextramer-positive and dextramer-negative fractions. Points on this clonotype: Its antigen remains undetermined. No base-level quality is on record; no much larger clone is a single base apart.

Sequencing used PBMCs, obtained 5 days after the yellow fever booster vaccination. This clonotype was obtained from a man aged 18 to 30 who received the YFV17D yellow fever vaccine. Recombination linked TRBV5-5 to TRBJ2-2, with 7 junctional bases fitting TRBD1. The CDR3 reads CASSRGGQLNTGELFF. The sequence in DNA is TGTGCCAGCAGCCGAGGGGGACAGCTGAACACCGGGGAGCTGTTTTTT.